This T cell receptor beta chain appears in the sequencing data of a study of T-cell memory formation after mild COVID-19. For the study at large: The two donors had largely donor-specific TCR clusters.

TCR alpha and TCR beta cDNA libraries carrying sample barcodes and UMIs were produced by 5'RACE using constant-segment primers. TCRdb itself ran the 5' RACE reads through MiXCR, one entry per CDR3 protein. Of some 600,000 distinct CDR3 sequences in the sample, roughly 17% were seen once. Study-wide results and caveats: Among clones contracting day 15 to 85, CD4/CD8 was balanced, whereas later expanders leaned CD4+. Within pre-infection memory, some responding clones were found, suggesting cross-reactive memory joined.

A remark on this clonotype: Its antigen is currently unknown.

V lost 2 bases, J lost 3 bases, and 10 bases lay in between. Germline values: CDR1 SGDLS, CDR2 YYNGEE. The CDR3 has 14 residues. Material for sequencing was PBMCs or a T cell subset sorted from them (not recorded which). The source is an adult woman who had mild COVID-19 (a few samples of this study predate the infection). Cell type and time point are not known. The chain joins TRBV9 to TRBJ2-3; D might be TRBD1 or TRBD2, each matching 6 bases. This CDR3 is CASSVKGGTDTQYF. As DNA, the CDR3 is TGTGCCAGCAGCGTCAAGGGGGGAACAGATACGCAGTATTTT.